The 7 T cell receptor beta chains reported below all come from one sample, sequenced in a study of cytomegalovirus exposure and HLA in healthy donors. Measured with immunoSEQ multiplex PCR; TCRdb has only the in-frame clones, and not every one. Of almost 200,000 clones listed, 80% to 90% are singletons. Specimen: PBMCs. These receptors all stem from a woman aged 25 to 39 in good health and CMV-seronegative.

The chain has TRBV11-2 and TRBJ1-2; TRBD1 might be the D (6 bases). Looked up from germline, CDR1 is SGHAT and CDR2 is FQNNGV. The CDR3 consists of 11 residues. Trimming took off 5 bases at V and 7 bases at J, with 8 bases between the two ends. CDR3 sequence reads: CASSKGVGYTF. CDR3 in DNA: TGTGCCAGCAGCAAGGGGGTTGGCTACACCTTC.

The chain uses TRBV19 and TRBJ1-1, with 9 nucleotides matching TRBD1. The CDR3 totals 14 residues. Germline CDR1 is LNHDA and CDR2 is SQIVND (reference sequence). The V segment lost 9 bases and the J segment 5 bases; nucleotides outside the gene matches: 10. The CDR3 loop is CASCRDRVGTEAFF. CDR3 coding DNA: TGTGCCAGCTGCCGGGACAGGGTGGGTACTGAAGCTTTCTTT.

Ten or more counts support this clone. The chain links TRBV6-5 to TRBJ1-3, with D possibly TRBD1 on 6 matching bases. Germline V gene sequence: CDR1 MNHEY, CDR2 SVGAGI. The CDR3 spans 15 residues. Trimming stripped 7 bases from V and 0 bases from J, with 13 bases between. The CDR3 bases are TGTGCCAGCAAGAGACAGGAGCTCTCTGGAAACACCATATATTTT. The encoded protein is CASKRQELSGNTIYF.

Here the CDR3 reads CASSQQGQETQYF. Written as DNA, the CDR3 is TGCGCCAGCAGCCAGCAGGGGCAAGAGACCCAGTACTTC. The V gene is TRBV4-1, the J gene TRBJ2-5, with a possible D match to TRBD1 (6 bases). The V gene lost 3 bases and the J gene lost 2 bases, with 7 bases spanning the gap. Per germline, CDR1 MGHRA and CDR2 YSYEKL. The CDR3 is 13 residues long.

J is TRBJ1-6 and V is TRBV9, with TRBD1 as a possible D gene (5 bases). The CDR3 covers 15 residues. V was shortened by 0 bases and J by 9 bases, with 13 bases between the two germline ends. Germline V lookup: CDR1 SGDLS, CDR2 YYNGEE. CDR3 nucleotides: TGTGCCAGCAGCGTAGATGGGGCCCGTACTTCACCCCTCCACTTT. It translates to CASSVDGARTSPLHF.

The V call is TRBV6-6, the J call TRBJ1-2; no firm D call. Germline CDR1 MNHNY, CDR2 SVGAGI (reference sequence). Trimming removed 5 bases from V and 3 bases from J, with 10 bases in between. The CDR3 covers 13 residues. Here the CDR3 reads CASSPTADYGYTF. The CDR3 DNA is TGTGCCAGCAGTCCCACAGCGGACTATGGCTACACCTTC.

This sequence joins TRBV27 and TRBJ2-3; D unresolved. The CDR3 length is 13 residues. Germline CDR1 and CDR2: MNHEY and SMNVEV (reference sequence). The V end lost 4 bases, the J end lost 2 bases, and 7 bases lay between the germline ends. CDR3 nucleotide sequence: TGTGCCAGCAGTTATAAATACACAGATACGCAGTATTTT. It codes for CASSYKYTDTQYF.